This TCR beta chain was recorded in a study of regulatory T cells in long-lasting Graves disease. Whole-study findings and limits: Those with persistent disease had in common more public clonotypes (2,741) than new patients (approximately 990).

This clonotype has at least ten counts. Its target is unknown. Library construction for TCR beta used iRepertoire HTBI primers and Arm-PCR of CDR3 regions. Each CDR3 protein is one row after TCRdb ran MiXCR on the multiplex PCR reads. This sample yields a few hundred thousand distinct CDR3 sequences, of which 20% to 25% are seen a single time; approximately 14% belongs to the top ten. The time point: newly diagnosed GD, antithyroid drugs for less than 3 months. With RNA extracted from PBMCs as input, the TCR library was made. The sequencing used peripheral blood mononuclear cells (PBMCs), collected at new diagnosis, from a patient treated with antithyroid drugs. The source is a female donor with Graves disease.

CDR3 in DNA: TGTGCCACGCAAGATACAAAAGGGGCCAACGTCCTGACTTTC. Its translation: CATQDTKGANVLTF. The genes are TRBV10-3 and TRBJ2-6; unclear D gene. Trimming cost V 10 bases and J 4 bases, with 14 bases left between them. This CDR3 has 14 amino acids. Germline V gives CDR1 ENHRY, CDR2 SYGVKD.